This T cell receptor (beta chain) was captured in a study of blood T cell repertoires in COVID-19. On the study more broadly: PBMCs, B-cell-depleted T cells, or T cells provided the cDNA or gDNA that made up the material.

The authors' processing: Estimation of nucleated cell counts was performed using reference gene primer amplification. Sequenced by immunoSEQ multiplex PCR; TCRdb stores in-frame clones only, minus some. That table supplies the V and J calls and clone size; D and trimming were determined from the DNA. The sample lists approximately 160,000 clones, approximately 86% seen once, with 0.45% to 0.6% in the top ten. Seattle patients were enrolled while actively infected and followed longitudinally. V shed 0 bases and J shed 0 bases, with 14 bases lying between them. CDR1 SGHNT and CDR2 YENEEA come from the germline V gene. CDR3 size: 18 residues.

This clonotype was obtained from a man aged 55 to 70 with COVID-19, enrolled during active disease. The rearrangement links TRBV11-3 to TRBJ2-2; a weak D match, TRBD1 (5 bases). Sequencing was performed on peripheral blood. The CDR3, as DNA: TGTGCCAGCAGCTTAGATCTGACAGAAAAAACGAACACCGGGGAGCTGTTTTTT. Its protein is CASSLDLTEKTNTGELFF. The full variable domain, completed using reference TRBV11-3 and TRBJ2-2, is EAGVVQSPRYKIIEKKQPVAFWCNPISGHNTLYWYLQNLGQGPELLIRYENEEAVDDSQLPKDRFSAERLKGVDSTLKIQPAELGDSAVYLCASSLDLTEKTNTGELFFGEGSRLTVL.